The text below deals with one TCR beta chain. Comparators without hematopoietic cell transplant had other cancers, at least five gastrointestinal samples, and no known gastrointestinal disease. The data belong to a study of tissue T cells after allogeneic stem cell transplantation. At the level of the study: Pathologist H&E review favored samples with visible lymphocytes for sequencing among multiple samples.

Germline CDR1 and CDR2: MNHNY and SVGAGI (reference sequence). Unmatched junction bases numbered 10, after V lost 5 bases and J lost 6 bases. The CDR3 spans 18 residues. TCRdb's copy holds only in-frame clones and misses some; the assay was immunoSEQ multiplex PCR. This repertoire shows over 4,000 clones, 55% to 75% found once; its top ten account for 15% to 20%. The receptor's source is a female donor at least 60 years old with lung cancer. The specimen comprised tissue from the esophagus, sampled at autopsy. The chain uses TRBV6-6 and TRBJ2-2, with 15 bases aligning to TRBD2. The DNA of the CDR3 is TGTGCCAGCAGTCCTTGGACTAGCGGGGGGGCCGCGGCCGGGGAGCTGTTTTTT. It specifies CASSPWTSGGAAAGELFF.